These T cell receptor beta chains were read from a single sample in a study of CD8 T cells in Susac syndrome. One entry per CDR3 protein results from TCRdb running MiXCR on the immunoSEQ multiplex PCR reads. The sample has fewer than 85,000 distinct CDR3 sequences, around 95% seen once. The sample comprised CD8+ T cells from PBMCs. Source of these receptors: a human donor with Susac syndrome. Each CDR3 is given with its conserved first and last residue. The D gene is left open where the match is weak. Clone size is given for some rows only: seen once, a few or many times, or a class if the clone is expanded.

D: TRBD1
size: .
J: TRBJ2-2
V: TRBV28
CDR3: CASSFRTGANTGELFF
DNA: TGTGCCAGCAGTTTCAGGACAGGGGCGAACACCGGGGAGCTGTTTTTT

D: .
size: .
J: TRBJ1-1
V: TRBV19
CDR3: CASSIAGQNTEAFF
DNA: TGTGCCAGTAGTATTGCAGGACAAAACACTGAAGCTTTCTTT

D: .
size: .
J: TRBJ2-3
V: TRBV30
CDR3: CAWAGEVSTDTQYF
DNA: TGTGCCTGGGCGGGCGAAGTAAGCACAGATACGCAGTATTTT

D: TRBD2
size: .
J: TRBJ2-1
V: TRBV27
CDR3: CASTEREGLNEQFF
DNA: TGTGCCAGCACGGAGCGGGAGGGCCTGAATGAGCAGTTCTTC

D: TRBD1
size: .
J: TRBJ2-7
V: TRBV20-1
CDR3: CSARAREQGASYEQYF
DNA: TGCAGTGCTAGAGCCAGGGAACAGGGGGCCTCCTACGAGCAGTACTTC

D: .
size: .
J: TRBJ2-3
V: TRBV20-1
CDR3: CSARDLRTPSTDTQYF
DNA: TGCAGTGCTAGAGATCTGCGGACACCCAGCACAGATACGCAGTATTTT

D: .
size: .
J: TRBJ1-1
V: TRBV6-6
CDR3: CASSYLNTEAFF
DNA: TGTGCCAGCAGTTACCTAAACACTGAAGCTTTCTTT

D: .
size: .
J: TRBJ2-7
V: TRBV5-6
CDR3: CASSFGLAAHEQYF
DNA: TGTGCCAGCAGCTTCGGTTTAGCGGCCCACGAGCAGTACTTC

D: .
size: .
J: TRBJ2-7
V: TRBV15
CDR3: CATSRDRGPTYEQYF
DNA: TGTGCCACCAGCAGAGACCGTGGACCAACCTACGAGCAGTACTTC

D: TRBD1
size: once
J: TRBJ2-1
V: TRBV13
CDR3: CASSLGTGGGEQFF
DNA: TGTGCCAGCAGCTTAGGGACAGGGGGCGGTGAGCAGTTCTTC

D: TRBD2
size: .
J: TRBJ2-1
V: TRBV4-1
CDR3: CASSQEFERGYNEQFF
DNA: TGCGCCAGCAGCCAAGAGTTCGAGCGGGGTTACAATGAGCAGTTCTTC

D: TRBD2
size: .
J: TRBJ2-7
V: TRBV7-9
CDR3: CASSQTSGPYEQYF
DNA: TGTGCCAGCAGCCAAACTAGCGGTCCCTACGAGCAGTACTTC

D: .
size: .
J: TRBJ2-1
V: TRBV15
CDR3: CATNGDRTYNEQFF
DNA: TGTGCCACCAACGGTGACAGAACTTACAATGAGCAGTTCTTC

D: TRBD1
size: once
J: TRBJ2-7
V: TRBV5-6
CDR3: CASSGTADVPYEQYF
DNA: TGTGCCAGCAGCGGGACAGCGGACGTACCCTACGAGCAGTACTTC

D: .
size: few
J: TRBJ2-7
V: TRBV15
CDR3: CATSKGIGTYEQYF
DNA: TGTGCCACCAGCAAGGGGATTGGGACCTACGAGCAGTACTTC

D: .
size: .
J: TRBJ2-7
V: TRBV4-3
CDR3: CASSQGTRENEQYF
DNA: TGCGCCAGCAGCCAAGGGACTCGAGAGAACGAGCAGTACTTC

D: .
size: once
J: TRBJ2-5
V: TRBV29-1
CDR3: CSVEGGNQETQYF
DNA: TGCAGCGTTGAAGGGGGAAACCAAGAGACCCAGTACTTC

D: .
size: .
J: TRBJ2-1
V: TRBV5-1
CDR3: CASSLGQLNEQFF
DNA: TGCGCCAGCAGCTTGGGGCAGCTCAATGAGCAGTTCTTC